This TCR beta chain was sequenced during a study of T cell responses to AZD1222 COVID-19 vaccine. The data were produced by immunoSEQ multiplex PCR, yet TCRdb's version contains in-frame clones alone and is incomplete. Among fewer than 130,000 clones listed, about four fifths were seen once. Study-level results: Donors were chiefly white British, with a greater number of females, and clonal diversity was perhaps underestimated. Scientists sampled the repertoires only once the peak T cell response had passed. Reportedly, close to half of spike-specific TCRs are directed against unmutated variant regions.

To note about this clone: As yet, its antigen is unknown.

The germline gives CDR1 LNHDA, CDR2 SQIVND (reference sequence). Trimming cost V 5 bases and J 3 bases, with 17 bases left between them. The CDR3 runs 15 residues. The rearrangement uses TRBV19 and TRBJ2-7; D possibly uses TRBD1 or TRBD2 (5 bases each). Sample: peripheral blood, taken on day 0 of AZD1222 vaccination. The receptor was derived from an adult in good health. The CDR3: CASSSHRDGGYEQYF. CDR3 bases: TGTGCCAGTAGTTCGCACCGGGACGGAGGCTACGAGCAGTACTTC.